This note documents a single TCR beta chain sequence. The data are from a study of blood T cell repertoires in COVID-19. Germline V gene data show CDR1 as SGHDT and CDR2 as YYEEEE. There are 15 residues in the CDR3. V lost 5 bases to trimming and J lost 4 bases; unmatched junction nucleotides: 9. Profiling relied on immunoSEQ multiplex PCR, and the TCRdb table lists in-frame clones only, not all of them. This table holds around 130,000 clones, around 89% found once. The V call is TRBV5-6, the J call TRBJ2-1; 7 bases agree with TRBD2. Sequenced: peripheral blood. This receptor was obtained from a man in his fifties with active or convalescent COVID-19. The CDR3: CASSLVRGLYNEQFF. The CDR3 nucleotides are TGTGCCAGCAGTCTGGTGCGGGGGTTATACAATGAGCAGTTCTTC. The full variable domain, in which reference TRBV5-6 and TRBJ2-1 provide the parts outside the CDR3, is DAGVTQSPTHLIKTRGQQVTLRCSPKSGHDTVSWYQQALGQGPQFIFQYYEEEERQRGNFPDRFSGHQFPNYSSELNVNALLLGDSALYLCASSLVRGLYNEQFFGPGTRLTVL.